This T cell receptor beta chain was documented in a study of OX40 agonist ivuxolimab in advanced cancers. The CDR3 runs 12 residues. V shed 5 bases and J shed 6 bases, with 10 bases lying between them. Germline V gene data show CDR1 as MNHNS and CDR2 as SASEGT. The repertoire was sequenced with immunoSEQ multiplex PCR; TCRdb's copy has only in-frame clones and lacks some. The table shows about 98,000 clones, with 70% to 90% occurring only once. The material was CD4+ or CD8+ T cells sorted from blood, obtained in a trial of the OX40 agonist ivuxolimab. The chain recombines TRBV6-1 with TRBJ1-2, with a tentative D call TRBD1 (5 bases). The receptor was isolated from an adult with an advanced solid tumor such as melanoma, head and neck, liver or kidney cancer. CDR3 amino acids: CASSFQGHGYTF. DNA of the CDR3: TGTGCCAGCAGTTTTCAGGGTCATGGCTACACCTTC.